The T cell receptor beta chain described here comes from a study of cytomegalovirus exposure and HLA in healthy donors. For the study at large: The roughly 130 validation repertoires used the same platform as the 550 to 850 first-cohort repertoires (as reported by a later analysis).

Details on this clone: Its matching antigen is unknown.

The V gene lost 3 bases and the J gene lost 8 bases, with 14 bases spanning the gap. The CDR3 runs 14 residues. From germline, CDR1 is SGHAT and CDR2 FQNNGV. Using immunoSEQ multiplex PCR, the repertoire was profiled, and TCRdb retains in-frame clones only, with some absent. In the table there are 150,000 to 200,000 clones, roughly nine tenths of which are singletons. Study-wide results and caveats: It was approximately 150 TCR beta chains that were listed as cytomegalovirus-associated. High sensitivity and specificity were reportedly achieved when the classifier diagnosed cytomegalovirus status. In vitro, a few CMV-associated chains proved specific for CMV antigens.

The sequencing input was PBMCs. This receptor was obtained from a woman aged 25 to 39 in good health and CMV-seronegative. This sequence joins TRBV11-2 and TRBJ2-1; the D is unclear. CDR3 amino acids: CASSFGVGGHEQFF. In nucleotides, the CDR3 is TGTGCCAGCAGCTTTGGAGTAGGCGGCCATGAGCAGTTCTTC.